These 22 T cell receptor beta chains originate from one sample sequenced in a study of siplizumab effects on memory and regulatory T cells. Clones were sequenced by immunoSEQ multiplex PCR, and TCRdb holds only the in-frame ones, with some missing. There are about 100,000 clones in the sample; around 92% occur only once, and about 0.7% lies in the top ten. The sequencing input was Tregs sorted from blood. The receptor set was obtained from a human donor in good health.

The rearrangement links TRBV5-4 to TRBJ1-1, with D unresolved. The germline V gene has CDR1 SGHNT and CDR2 YYREEE (reference sequence). Trimming removed 6 bases from V and 0 bases from J, with 6 bases in between. CDR3 length: 12 amino acids. This chain's CDR3 is CASTGMNTEAFF. The CDR3 DNA reads as TGTGCCAGCACTGGGATGAACACTGAAGCTTTCTTT.

The chain links TRBV4-1 to TRBJ2-7, with 10 bases that match TRBD2. From germline, CDR1 is MGHRA and CDR2 YSYEKL. This CDR3 is built from 17 residues. J lost 0 bases, V lost 0 bases, and 5 bases had no gene match. CDR3 nucleotide sequence: TGCGCCAGCAGCCAAGATTTCCCTAGCGGGAGCTCCTACGAGCAGTACTTC. As protein: CASSQDFPSGSSYEQYF.

This chain connects TRBV11-1 to TRBJ2-5; 8 positions match TRBD1. CDR3 length: 14 residues. Germline V gene lookup returns CDR1 SGHAT and CDR2 FQDESV (reference sequence). V shed 5 bases and J 4 bases; nucleotides not matched to a gene: 6. CDR3 in DNA: TGTGCCAGCAGCCGTGGACAGGGAAGAGAGACCCAGTACTTC. Translating gives CASSRGQGRETQYF.

Here the CDR3 reads CASKPGLPYSPLHF. DNA of the CDR3: TGTGCCAGTAAACCGGGCCTGCCTTATTCACCCCTCCACTTT. The chain has TRBV19 and TRBJ1-6; D is undetermined. The CDR3 contains 14 residues. The germline V gene has CDR1 LNHDA and CDR2 SQIVND (reference sequence). The V and J ends lost 7 bases and 8 bases respectively, with 15 bases between them.

This clone appeared a single time. J is TRBJ2-3 and V is TRBV5-1; 10 nucleotides match TRBD1. The J segment lost 4 bases and the V segment lost 3 bases, leaving 11 bases of the junction unmatched. The CDR3 loop spans 17 amino acids. Germline loops: CDR1 SGHRS, CDR2 YFSETQ. The CDR3 here is CASSSLGGQGRSDTQYF. DNA of the CDR3: TGCGCCAGCAGCTCCTTGGGGGGACAGGGGAGGTCAGATACGCAGTATTTT. Filled out from reference TRBV5-1 and TRBJ2-3, the complete variable domain reads KAGVTQTPRYLIKTRGQQVTLSCSPISGHRSVSWYQQTPGQGLQFLFEYFSETQRNKGNFPGRFSGRQFSNSRSEMNVSTLELGDSALYLCASSSLGGQGRSDTQYFGPGTRLTVL.

This clone has only one observation. The chain joins TRBV19 to TRBJ2-1; 15 bases line up with TRBD2. CDR1 and CDR2 from the germline V gene are LNHDA and SQIVND (reference sequence). V shed 7 bases, J shed 7 bases, and the junction held 8 bases outside the gene matches. This CDR3 has 16 residues. The CDR3 is CASMIVGLAGGNEQFF. The CDR3 bases are TGTGCCAGTATGATTGTGGGACTAGCGGGAGGAAATGAGCAGTTCTTC.

The chain recombines TRBV28 with TRBJ2-6; D not certain. Deletions cut 4 bases from V and 4 bases from J, with 11 bases between. Germline V gene lookup returns CDR1 MDHEN and CDR2 SYDVKM. The CDR3 is made up of 15 amino acids. CDR3 residues: CASSSGGRGANVLTF. CDR3 DNA: TGTGCCAGCAGTTCGGGTGGAAGAGGGGCCAACGTCCTGACTTTC.

The chain uses TRBV5-1 and TRBJ2-3, with 16 bases lining up with TRBD2. The germline V gene has CDR1 SGHRS and CDR2 YFSETQ. Trimming at V came to 0 bases and at J to 9 bases, leaving 13 bases not matched to a gene. The CDR3 sequence is 19 residues long. The CDR3: CASSLDGTSGRALVRTQYF. CDR3 coding DNA: TGCGCCAGCAGCTTGGATGGGACTAGCGGGAGGGCCCTCGTACGCACGCAGTATTTT. Complete variable domain (other parts from reference TRBV5-1 and TRBJ2-3): KAGVTQTPRYLIKTRGQQVTLSCSPISGHRSVSWYQQTPGQGLQFLFEYFSETQRNKGNFPGRFSGRQFSNSRSEMNVSTLELGDSALYLCASSLDGTSGRALVRTQYFGPGTRLTVL.

This chain connects TRBV9 to TRBJ2-3; D assignment may be TRBD1 or TRBD2 (5 bases each). The CDR3 is made up of 16 amino acids. Trimming pared 3 bases from V and 1 base from J, leaving 15 bases between. Germline-derived CDR1 and CDR2 are SGDLS and YYNGEE. The CDR3 is CASSGLRGAGTDTQYF. CDR3 nucleotides: TGTGCCAGCAGCGGACTGAGAGGGGCCGGCACAGATACGCAGTATTTT.

The table lists this clone with a count of one. This chain connects TRBV18 to TRBJ2-3; D ambiguous. The CDR3 runs to 15 residues. Germline-derived CDR1 and CDR2 are KGHSH and LQKENI. The germline V and J ends were trimmed by 8 bases and 2 bases, with 17 bases remaining between them. CDR3 region: CASATRAFSTDTQYF. Written as DNA, the CDR3 is TGTGCCAGCGCGACGCGAGCGTTTTCCACAGATACGCAGTATTTT.

The V and J genes are TRBV9 and TRBJ2-7; 15 bases match TRBD2. CDR3 size: 19 residues. V was pared by 8 bases and J by 5 bases, with 20 bases of the junction left unmatched. In germline, CDR1 is SGDLS, CDR2 YYNGEE. In DNA form, the CDR3 reads TGTGCCAGGAATCGGTCACGGACTAGCGGGAGGGCTCCGCTCCACGAGCAGTACTTC. Encoded protein: CARNRSRTSGRAPLHEQYF.

The chain links TRBV5-5 to TRBJ2-3; possible D gene TRBD1, 6 bases. The germline V gene has CDR1 SGHKS and CDR2 YYEKEE (reference sequence). The CDR3 contains 14 residues. Between the trimmed V and J ends, which lost 3 bases and 0 bases, there was a span of 8 bases. CDR3 coding DNA: TGTGCCAGCAGCTATACAGGGAGCACAGATACGCAGTATTTT. The encoded protein is CASSYTGSTDTQYF.

The rearrangement links TRBV5-5 to TRBJ1-5; the D gene is possibly TRBD1 (5 bases). Trimming stripped 3 bases from V and 0 bases from J, with 7 bases between. The CDR3 covers 14 residues. From germline, CDR1 is SGHKS and CDR2 YYEKEE (reference sequence). The CDR3 is CASSSGLSNQPQHF. The CDR3 region has the DNA TGTGCCAGCAGCTCAGGGCTTAGCAATCAGCCCCAGCATTTT.

The chain is built from TRBV6-6 and TRBJ2-7; maybe TRBD1 (6 bases). Germline V gives CDR1 MNHNY, CDR2 SVGAGI (reference sequence). V lost 4 bases to trimming and J lost 2 bases, with 9 bases between them. The CDR3 has 13 amino acids. The CDR3 nucleotides read TGTGCCAGCAGTTCAGACAGGCCCTACGAGCAGTACTTC. This encodes CASSSDRPYEQYF.

The CDR3 DNA sequence: TGTGCCTGGAACTCTGGATCACCCCTCCACTTT. Translated: CAWNSGSPLHF. The genes are TRBV30 and TRBJ1-6; D ambiguous. Trimming removed 4 bases from V and 10 bases from J, with 8 bases in between. The germline gives CDR1 GTSNPN, CDR2 SVGIG (reference sequence). The CDR3 length is 11 residues.

The chain recombines TRBV7-3 with TRBJ2-6, with D hard to call. The V gene's germline CDR1 is SGHTA and CDR2 FQGTGA. The CDR3 loop spans 15 amino acids. V lost 5 bases and J 0 bases, leaving 8 bases between the germline ends. The CDR3 DNA reads as TGTGCCAGCAGCCTGGGTATCTCTGGGGCCAACGTCCTGACTTTC. It specifies CASSLGISGANVLTF.

The chain joins TRBV6-6 to TRBJ2-3, with a tentative D call TRBD2 (5 bases). The germline gives CDR1 MNHNY, CDR2 SVGAGI (reference sequence). V was shortened by 8 bases and J by 4 bases, with 7 bases between the two germline ends. This CDR3 contains 11 residues. Here the CDR3 DNA reads TGTGCCAGCCGGCGGGCAGATACGCAGTATTTT. Translation gives CASRRADTQYF.

V gene TRBV23-1 combines with J gene TRBJ2-7; D call uncertain. TRBV23-1 is an open reading frame, and its role is uncertain. The CDR3 is 12 residues long. V dropped 2 bases and J dropped 6 bases, with 8 bases sitting between them. CDR3 amino acids: CASSQPLTEQYF. CDR3 DNA: TGCGCCAGCAGTCAACCCCTAACCGAGCAGTACTTC.

The V call is TRBV7-9, the J call TRBJ2-7; 7 nucleotides agree with TRBD1. CDR1 and CDR2 (germline): SEHNR, FQNEAQ (reference sequence). The CDR3 runs 12 residues. After removal of 5 bases from V and 5 bases from J, the junction contained 3 bases not matched to a gene. The CDR3 reads CASSRDSDEQYF. CDR3 nucleotide sequence: TGTGCCAGCAGCCGGGACAGTGACGAGCAGTACTTC.

J is TRBJ2-7 and V is TRBV6-6; 7 bases fit TRBD2. The germline CDR1 and CDR2 sequences are MNHNY and SVGAGI (reference sequence). V was pared by 6 bases and J by 5 bases, with 10 bases of the junction left unmatched. The CDR3 is 14 residues long. CDR3 DNA sequence: TGTGCCAGCAGGGTGGGCGGGAGCAGCCACGAGCAGTACTTC. Translated: CASRVGGSSHEQYF.

The CDR3 nucleotides are TGTGCCAGCAGCTTGGAGACCAACTACAATGAGCAGTTCTTC. Translated: CASSLETNYNEQFF. The genes are TRBV5-4 and TRBJ2-1; D uncertain. Trimming cost V 0 bases and J 3 bases, with 7 bases left between them. Germline CDR1 is SGHNT and CDR2 is YYREEE (reference sequence). There are 14 residues in the CDR3.

This chain joins TRBV19 and TRBJ2-5, with D possibly matching TRBD1 (6 bases). Trimming cost V 5 bases and J 1 base, with 11 bases left between them. CDR1 LNHDA and CDR2 SQIVND come from the germline V gene (reference sequence). The CDR3 covers 14 residues. CDR3: CASSPGTPQETQYF. CDR3 bases: TGTGCCAGTAGTCCTGGGACACCCCAAGAGACCCAGTACTTC. The variable domain in full, completed from reference TRBV19 and TRBJ2-5, reads DGGITQSPKYLFRKEGQNVTLSCEQNLNHDAMYWYRQDPGQGLRLIYYSQIVNDFQKGDIAEGYSVSREKKESFPLTVTSAQKNPTAFYLCASSPGTPQETQYFGPGTRLLVL.